This passage covers 4 T cell receptor beta chains from one sample sequenced in a study of T-cell reconstitution after alpha-beta-depleted transplantation in children. The authors prepared the TCRbeta library with unique molecular identifiers. TCRdb reanalysed the PCR reads using MiXCR and keeps one entry per CDR3 protein. This table has just under 250,000 distinct CDR3 sequences, roughly 23% appearing once. The sample consisted of PBMCs, taken before TCRalphabeta/CD19-depleted stem cell transplant. The receptors were gathered from a girl aged 2-15 years with Fanconi anemia, due to receive a stem cell transplant.

J is TRBJ2-7 and V is TRBV5-6; D call uncertain. CDR1 is SGHDT, CDR2 YYEEEE, per germline. The germline V and J ends were trimmed by 1 base and 2 bases, with 19 bases remaining between them. CDR3 length: 17 residues. This CDR3 reads CASSLIVSRESPYEQYF. The CDR3 DNA is TGTGCCAGCAGCTTGATCGTTTCTAGGGAATCGCCCTACGAGCAGTACTTC.

The V and J genes are TRBV2 and TRBJ1-1; D unclear. Trimming removed 7 bases from V and 5 bases from J, with 32 bases in between. The germline V gene has CDR1 SNHLY and CDR2 FYNNEI. The CDR3 contains 19 residues. The CDR3 protein is CASMYSLAPSLLDRTEAFF. CDR3 DNA sequence: TGTGCCAGCATGTACAGTCTGGCTCCTTCTTTATTAGATCGGACTGAAGCTTTCTTT.

V is TRBV29-1 and J is TRBJ2-7, with a possible D match to TRBD1 (5 bases). Germline CDR1 is SQVTM and CDR2 is ANQGSEA. Trimming stripped 0 bases from V and 2 bases from J, with 11 bases between. This CDR3 has 14 amino acids. The CDR3 region has the DNA TGCAGCGTTGAAGATGACAGATCCGCCTACGAGCAGTACTTC. Translated: CSVEDDRSAYEQYF.

Many counts were recorded for this clonotype. This rearrangement joins TRBV20-1 to TRBJ1-1; no firm D call. The germline gives CDR1 DFQATT, CDR2 SNEGSKA (reference sequence). V was pared by 4 bases and J by 0 bases, with 15 bases between. This CDR3 is built from 15 residues. In nucleotides, the CDR3 is TGCAGTGCTATACCCCCAGGCAGATTGAACACTGAAGCTTTCTTT. Translated, it gives CSAIPPGRLNTEAFF.